This entry features one T cell receptor (beta chain) sequence. This clone was detected only once. Its target antigen remains unknown. No much larger clonotype is one base removed from it; base qualities were not supplied. The data stem from a study of OX40 agonist ivuxolimab in advanced cancers. Study-level background: Ivuxolimab, which targeted the costimulatory receptor OX40 (CD134), was an agonistic, fully human IgG2 monoclonal antibody. Intravenous ivuxolimab was administered to patients every 2 weeks at six dose levels: 0.01, 0.1, 0.3, 1.5, 3 and 10 mg/kg. Among the approximately 50 dose-escalation patients, around 20 had hepatocellular carcinoma, some 15 melanoma, 9 renal cell carcinoma and 9 head and neck cancer. In the dose-escalation cohort, around four fifths of patients were male, and the mean age was roughly 60 years, with a range of 23 to 79. Prior anti-PD-1, anti-PD-L1 or anti-CTLA-4 therapy was permitted, and 30% to 50% of dose-escalation patients had received checkpoint inhibitors. Partial responses occurred in three dose-escalation patients: two with cutaneous melanoma and one with hepatocellular carcinoma. Peripheral TCRbeta sequencing aimed to test whether ivuxolimab altered TCR sequence diversity and caused clonal T-cell expansion. The paper covers the monotherapy dose-escalation part of the phase I ivuxolimab trial, which included N = 52 patients.

Inclusive of the bounding cysteine and phenylalanine, the CDR3 is 15 residues long. The kept DNA is CDR3 alone, 45 bases in frame from the first base. Via the germline V gene (reference sequence), CDR1 is LNHDA and CDR2 SQIVND. The junction shows trimming of 3 bases on V and 0 bases on J, plus 11 bases between the germline ends. For sequencing of the TCRbeta CDR3 region, genomic DNA was extracted from the sorted cells. TCRbeta CDR3 regions were sequenced using the immunoSEQ Assay. In TCRdb, the immuneACCESS table is reduced to in-frame sequences with V and J assigned. These tables do not hold every clone; where another copy was compared, an unresolved V gene accounts for under half, and the others remain unexplained. Within this sample are tens of thousands of clones, with more than 75% of them counted one time only. Together, the top ten hold approximately 0.39% of the sample. The trial excluded patients who had a history of autoimmune disease or who were on systemic immunosuppression. Peripheral blood for TCR sequencing was drawn from every dose cohort at baseline, at cycle 4 day 1 and at cycle 7 day 1. Samples were obtained from an open-label, multicenter, first-in-human phase I dose-escalation trial of ivuxolimab. Adults with locally advanced or metastatic melanoma, renal cell carcinoma, hepatocellular carcinoma or head and neck squamous cell carcinoma were enrolled in the trial. Before TCR sequencing, CD4+ T cells and CD8+ T cells from peripheral blood were sorted into separate populations.

What the work shows at the level of the full study, not this receptor alone: At doses of 0.1 to 3.0 mg/kg, clonal expansion of both CD4+ and CD8+ blood T cells was observed from baseline to week 6. Low levels of normalized T-cell clonal expansion were also seen in some nonresponding patients. In partial responders in the 0.1-3.0 mg/kg groups, normalized peripheral clonal expansion was found to be among the lowest, especially among CD8+ T cells. After ivuxolimab, CD8+ T cells had more expanded clones than CD4+ T cells on average. The antigen specificity of the peripheral T cells that underwent clonal expansion was not determined.

The sequence joins TRBV19 to TRBJ1-1; possibly the D gene is TRBD1, per 5 matching bases. Sequenced here: CD4+ or CD8+ T cells sorted from blood, sampled in a trial of the OX40 agonist ivuxolimab. The origin of this receptor is an adult with an advanced solid tumor such as melanoma, head and neck, liver or kidney cancer. Here the CDR3 is given as CASSIFPGVNTEAFF. At the DNA level, the sequence is TGTGCCAGTAGTATTTTCCCGGGGGTGAACACTGAAGCTTTCTTT.